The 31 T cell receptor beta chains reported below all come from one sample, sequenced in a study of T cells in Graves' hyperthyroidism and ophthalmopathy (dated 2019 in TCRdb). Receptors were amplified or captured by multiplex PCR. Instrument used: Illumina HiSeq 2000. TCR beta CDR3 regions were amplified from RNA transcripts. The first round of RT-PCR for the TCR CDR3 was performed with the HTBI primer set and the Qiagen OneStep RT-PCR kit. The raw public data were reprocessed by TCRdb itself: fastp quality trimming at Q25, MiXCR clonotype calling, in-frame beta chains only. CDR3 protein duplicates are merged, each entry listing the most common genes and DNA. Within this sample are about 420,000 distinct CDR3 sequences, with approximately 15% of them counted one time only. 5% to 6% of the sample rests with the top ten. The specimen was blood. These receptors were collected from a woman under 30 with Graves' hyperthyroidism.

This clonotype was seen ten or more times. CDR3: CASSGGTLEREQFF. CDR3 sequence (DNA): TGTGCCAGCAGTGGCGGGACCCTTGAAAGAGAGCAGTTCTTC. The chain recombines TRBV12-3 or TRBV12-4 with TRBJ2-1; tentatively, D is TRBD2 (6 bases). CDR3 length: 14 residues. V lost 5 bases, J lost 10 bases, and 18 bases lay in between.

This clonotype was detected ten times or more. The CDR3: CSARDYRNTYEQYF. The CDR3 DNA reads TGCAGTGCTAGAGATTACCGAAATACCTACGAGCAGTACTTC. The J gene is TRBJ2-7, the V gene TRBV20-1; D is ambiguous. Trimming removed 0 bases at V and 2 bases at J, with 11 bases between. CDR1 is DFQATT, CDR2 SNEGSKA, per germline (reference sequence). The CDR3 is made up of 14 amino acids.

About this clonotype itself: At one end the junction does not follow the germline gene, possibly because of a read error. The CDR3 protein is CASSLASMNPEAFF. The CDR3 nucleotides read TGTGCCAGCAGCTTGGCCTCCATGAACCCTGAAGCTTTCTTT. The V and J genes are TRBV7-2 and TRBJ1-1; D uncertain. This CDR3 region has 14 residues. Germline CDR1 and CDR2: SGHTA and FQGNSA.

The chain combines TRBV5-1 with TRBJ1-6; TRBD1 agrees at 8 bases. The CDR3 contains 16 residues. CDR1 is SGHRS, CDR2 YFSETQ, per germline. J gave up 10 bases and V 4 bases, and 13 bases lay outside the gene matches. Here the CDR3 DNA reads TGCGCCAGCAGCATAGACACCTACAGGGGGACCTCACCCCTCCACTTT. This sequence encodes CASSIDTYRGTSPLHF.

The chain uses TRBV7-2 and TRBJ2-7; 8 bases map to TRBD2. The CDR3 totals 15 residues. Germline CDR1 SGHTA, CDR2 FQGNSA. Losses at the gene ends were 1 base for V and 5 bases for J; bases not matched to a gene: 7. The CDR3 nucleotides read TGTGCCAGCAGCTTAGTTCCGGGAGGGGTCAACGAGCAGTACTTC. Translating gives CASSLVPGGVNEQYF.

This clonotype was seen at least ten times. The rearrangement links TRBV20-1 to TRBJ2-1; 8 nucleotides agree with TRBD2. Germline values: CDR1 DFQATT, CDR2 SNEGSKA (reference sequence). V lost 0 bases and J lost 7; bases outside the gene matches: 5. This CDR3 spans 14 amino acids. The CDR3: CSAREGTGGNEQFF. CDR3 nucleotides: TGCAGTGCTAGAGAGGGCACGGGGGGGAATGAGCAGTTCTTC.

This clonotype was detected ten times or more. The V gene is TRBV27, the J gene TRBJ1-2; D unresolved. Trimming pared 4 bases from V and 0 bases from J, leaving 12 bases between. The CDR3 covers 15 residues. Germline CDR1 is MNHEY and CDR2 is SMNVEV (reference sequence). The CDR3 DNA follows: TGTGCCAGCAGTTCGCCGGGCCAAGCTAACTATGGCTACACCTTC. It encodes CASSSPGQANYGYTF.

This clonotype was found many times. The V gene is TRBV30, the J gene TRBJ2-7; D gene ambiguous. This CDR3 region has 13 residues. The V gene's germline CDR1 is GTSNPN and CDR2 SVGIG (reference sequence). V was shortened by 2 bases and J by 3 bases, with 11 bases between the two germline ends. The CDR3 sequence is CAWSLTLNYEQYF. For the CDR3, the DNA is TGTGCCTGGAGTCTCACCCTTAACTACGAGCAGTACTTC.

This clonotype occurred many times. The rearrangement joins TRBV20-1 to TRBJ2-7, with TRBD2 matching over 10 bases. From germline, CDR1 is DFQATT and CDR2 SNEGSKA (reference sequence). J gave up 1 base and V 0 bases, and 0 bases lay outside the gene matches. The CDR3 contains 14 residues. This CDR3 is CSAREAGGSYEQYF. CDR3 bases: TGCAGTGCTAGAGAAGCGGGGGGGTCCTACGAGCAGTACTTC.

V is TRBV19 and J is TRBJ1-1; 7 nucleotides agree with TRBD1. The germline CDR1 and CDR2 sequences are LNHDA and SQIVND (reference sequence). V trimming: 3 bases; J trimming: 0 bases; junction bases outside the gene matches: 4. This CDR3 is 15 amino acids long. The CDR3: CASSIAGTVNTEAFF. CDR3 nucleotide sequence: TGTGCCAGTAGTATTGCCGGGACAGTGAACACTGAAGCTTTCTTT.

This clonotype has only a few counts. CDR3 DNA sequence: TGTGCCAGTAGTCCCCTTAAGAGGGGAGTCTACTATGGCTACACCTTC. It is translated as CASSPLKRGVYYGYTF. J is TRBJ1-2 and V is TRBV19; possibly TRBD1 for D (5 bases). The germline V and J ends were trimmed by 5 bases and 3 bases, with 19 bases remaining between them. The CDR3 has 16 amino acids. Germline loops: CDR1 LNHDA, CDR2 SQIVND (reference sequence).

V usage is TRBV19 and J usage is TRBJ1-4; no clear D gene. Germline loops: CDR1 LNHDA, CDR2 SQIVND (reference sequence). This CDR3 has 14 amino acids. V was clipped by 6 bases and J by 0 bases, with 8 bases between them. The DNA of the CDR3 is TGTGCCAGTAGATCACAAGCAACTAATGAAAAACTGTTTTTT. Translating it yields CASRSQATNEKLFF.

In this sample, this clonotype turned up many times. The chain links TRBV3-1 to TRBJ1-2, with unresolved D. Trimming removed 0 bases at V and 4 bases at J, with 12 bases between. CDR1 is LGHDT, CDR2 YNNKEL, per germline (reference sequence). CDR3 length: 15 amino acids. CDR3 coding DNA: TGTGCCAGCAGCCAAGATGTCCAGAGTACCTATGGCTACACCTTC. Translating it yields CASSQDVQSTYGYTF. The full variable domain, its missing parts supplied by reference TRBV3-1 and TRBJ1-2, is DTAVSQTPKYLVTQMGNDKSIKCEQNLGHDTMYWYKQDSKKFLKIMFSYNNKELIINETVPNRFSPKSPDKAHLNLHINSLELGDSAVYFCASSQDVQSTYGYTFGSGTRLTVV.

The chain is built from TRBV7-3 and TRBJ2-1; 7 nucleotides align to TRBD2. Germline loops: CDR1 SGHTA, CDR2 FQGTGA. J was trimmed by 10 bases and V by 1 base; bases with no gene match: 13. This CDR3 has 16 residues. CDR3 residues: CASSLIGGGPGSEQFF. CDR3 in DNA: TGTGCCAGCAGCTTAATTGGGGGAGGGCCCGGTAGCGAGCAGTTCTTC.

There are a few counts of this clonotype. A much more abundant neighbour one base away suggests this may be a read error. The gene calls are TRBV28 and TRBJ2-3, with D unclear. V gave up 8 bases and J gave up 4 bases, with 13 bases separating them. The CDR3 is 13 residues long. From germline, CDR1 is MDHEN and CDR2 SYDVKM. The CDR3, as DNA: TGTGCCAGCGGTTGGCGCAACGCAGATACGCAGTATTTT. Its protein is CASGWRNADTQYF.

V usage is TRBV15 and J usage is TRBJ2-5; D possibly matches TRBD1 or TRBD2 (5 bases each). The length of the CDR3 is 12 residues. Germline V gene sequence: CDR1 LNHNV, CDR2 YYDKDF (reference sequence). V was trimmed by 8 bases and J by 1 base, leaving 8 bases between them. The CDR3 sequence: CATGTIQETQYF. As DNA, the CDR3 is TGTGCCACCGGGACCATCCAAGAGACCCAGTACTTC.

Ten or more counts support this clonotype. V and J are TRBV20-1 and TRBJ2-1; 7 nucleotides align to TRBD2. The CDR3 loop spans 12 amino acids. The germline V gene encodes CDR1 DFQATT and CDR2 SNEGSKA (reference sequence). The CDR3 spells CSVSGYNNEQFF. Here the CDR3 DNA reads TGCAGCGTTAGCGGGTATAACAATGAGCAGTTCTTC.

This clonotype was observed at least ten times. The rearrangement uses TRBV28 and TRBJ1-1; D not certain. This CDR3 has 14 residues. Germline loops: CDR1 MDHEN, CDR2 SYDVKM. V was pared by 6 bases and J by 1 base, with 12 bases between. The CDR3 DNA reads TGTGCCAGCAGACCCAGCGGAAGGAACACTGAAGCTTTCTTT. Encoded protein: CASRPSGRNTEAFF.

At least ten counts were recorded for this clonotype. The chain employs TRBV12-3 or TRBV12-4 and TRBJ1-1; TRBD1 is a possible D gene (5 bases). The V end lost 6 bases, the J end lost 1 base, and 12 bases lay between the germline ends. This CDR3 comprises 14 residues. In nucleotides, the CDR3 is TGTGCCAGCAGCGACCGGGGGAGGAACACTGAAGCTTTCTTT. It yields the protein CASSDRGRNTEAFF.

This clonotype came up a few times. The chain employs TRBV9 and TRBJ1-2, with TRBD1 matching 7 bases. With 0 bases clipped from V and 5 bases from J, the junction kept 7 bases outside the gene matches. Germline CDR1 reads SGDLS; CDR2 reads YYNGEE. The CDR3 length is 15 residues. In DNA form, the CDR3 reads TGTGCCAGCAGCGTAGGTGGAGGGGGCGCTTATGGCTACACCTTC. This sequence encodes CASSVGGGGAYGYTF.

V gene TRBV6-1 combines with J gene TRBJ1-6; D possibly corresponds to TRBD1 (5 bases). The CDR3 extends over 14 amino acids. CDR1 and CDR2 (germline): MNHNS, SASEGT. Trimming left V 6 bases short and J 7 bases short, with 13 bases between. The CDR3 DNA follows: TGTGCCAGCAGCCCCGAAGGACACAATTCACCCCTCCACTTT. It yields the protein CASSPEGHNSPLHF.

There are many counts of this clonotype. CDR3 sequence (DNA): TGTGCCAGCAGCGTGGGAGCGGGAGTAGAAAATGAGCAGTTCTTC. It is translated as CASSVGAGVENEQFF. This chain links TRBV9 with TRBJ2-1, with 8 positions matching TRBD2. Germline assignment: CDR1 SGDLS and CDR2 YYNGEE. The V segment lost 2 bases and the J segment 7 bases; nucleotides outside the gene matches: 8. The CDR3 length is 15 residues. The full variable domain, its missing parts supplied by reference TRBV9 and TRBJ2-1, is DSGVTQTPKHLITATGQRVTLRCSPRSGDLSVYWYQQSLDQGLQFLIQYYNGEERAKGNILERFSAQQFPDLHSELNLSSLELGDSALYFCASSVGAGVENEQFFGPGTRLTVL.

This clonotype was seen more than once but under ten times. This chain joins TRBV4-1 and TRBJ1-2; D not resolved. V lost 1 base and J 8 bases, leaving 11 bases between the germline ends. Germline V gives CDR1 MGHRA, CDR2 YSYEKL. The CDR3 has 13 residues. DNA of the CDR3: TGCGCCAGCAGCCAAGCCCCGCCGGAGGGCTACACCTTC. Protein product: CASSQAPPEGYTF.

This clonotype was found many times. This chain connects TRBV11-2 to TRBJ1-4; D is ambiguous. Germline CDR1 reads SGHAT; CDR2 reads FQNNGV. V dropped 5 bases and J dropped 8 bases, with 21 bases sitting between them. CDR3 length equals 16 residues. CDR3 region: CASSPRVPAGGEKLFF. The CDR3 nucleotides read TGTGCCAGCAGCCCCCGAGTTCCGGCTGGTGGGGAAAAACTGTTTTTT.

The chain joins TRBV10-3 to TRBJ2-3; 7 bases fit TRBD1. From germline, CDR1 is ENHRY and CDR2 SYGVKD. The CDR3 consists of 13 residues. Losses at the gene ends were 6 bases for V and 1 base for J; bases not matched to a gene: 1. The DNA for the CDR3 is TGTGCCATCAGGACAGGGCGCACAGATACGCAGTATTTT. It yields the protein CAIRTGRTDTQYF.

The CDR3 DNA sequence: TGTGCCAGCAGCCCTAAGACCCACTCTAACTATGGCTACACCTTC. Residues: CASSPKTHSNYGYTF. The chain uses TRBV6-1 and TRBJ1-2, with D unclear. The CDR3 has 15 residues. Trimming took off 6 bases at V and 0 bases at J, with 14 bases between the two ends. Germline loops: CDR1 MNHNS, CDR2 SASEGT.

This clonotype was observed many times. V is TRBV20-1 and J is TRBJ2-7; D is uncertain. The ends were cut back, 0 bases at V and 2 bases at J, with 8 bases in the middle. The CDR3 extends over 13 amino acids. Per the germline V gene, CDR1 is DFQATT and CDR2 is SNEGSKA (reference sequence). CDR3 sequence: CSARDVSTYEQYF. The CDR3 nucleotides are TGCAGTGCTAGAGATGTCAGCACCTACGAGCAGTACTTC.

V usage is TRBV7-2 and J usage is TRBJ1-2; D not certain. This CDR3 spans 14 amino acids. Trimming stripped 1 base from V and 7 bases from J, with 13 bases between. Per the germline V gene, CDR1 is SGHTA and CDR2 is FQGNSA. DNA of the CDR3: TGTGCCAGCAGCTTAGATGCCGGAGCCTGTGGCTACACCTTC. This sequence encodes CASSLDAGACGYTF. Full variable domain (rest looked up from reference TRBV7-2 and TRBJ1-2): GAGVSQSPSNKVTEKGKDVELRCDPISGHTALYWYRQSLGQGLEFLIYFQGNSAPDKSGLPSDRFSAERTGGSVSTLTIQRTQQEDSAVYLCASSLDAGACGYTFGSGTRLTVV.

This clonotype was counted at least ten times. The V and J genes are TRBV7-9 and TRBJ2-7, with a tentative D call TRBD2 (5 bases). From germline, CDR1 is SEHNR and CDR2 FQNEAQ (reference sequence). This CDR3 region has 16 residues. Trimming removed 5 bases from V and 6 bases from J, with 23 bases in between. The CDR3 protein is CASSLLVGIPNGEQYF. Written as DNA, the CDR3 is TGTGCCAGCAGCCTACTAGTTGGAATACCGAATGGCGAGCAGTACTTC.

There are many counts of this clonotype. The CDR3 sequence: CSAGKETQYF. CDR3 coding DNA: TGCAGCGCGGGGAAGGAGACCCAGTACTTC. The rearrangement joins TRBV20-1 to TRBJ2-5; TRBD2 might be the D (6 bases). CDR1 and CDR2 (germline): DFQATT, SNEGSKA (reference sequence). This CDR3 comprises 10 residues.

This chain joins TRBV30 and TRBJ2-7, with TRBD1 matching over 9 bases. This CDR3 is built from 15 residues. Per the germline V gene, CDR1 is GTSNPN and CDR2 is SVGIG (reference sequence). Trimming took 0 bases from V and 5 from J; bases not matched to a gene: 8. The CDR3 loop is CAWSVPQGAIHEQYF. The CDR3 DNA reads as TGTGCCTGGAGTGTACCACAGGGGGCCATCCACGAGCAGTACTTC.